A single sample is the source of the 30 T cell receptor beta chains below, sequenced in a study of cytomegalovirus exposure and HLA in healthy donors. It was with 60 Vbeta and 13 Jbeta primers that the PCR ran. Measured with immunoSEQ multiplex PCR; TCRdb has only the in-frame clones, and not every one. The sample has 110,000 to 150,000 clones; roughly 80% are singletons. The sequenced material came from PBMCs. The receptors were gathered from a woman between 50 and 59 years old in good health and CMV-seropositive.

This chain joins TRBV10-2 and TRBJ1-3, with a possible D match to TRBD1 (5 bases). Trimming pared 0 bases from V and 8 bases from J, leaving 17 bases between. CDR1 and CDR2 from the germline V gene are WSHSY and SAAADI. This CDR3 is 16 amino acids long. This CDR3 reads CASSESTREEGDTIYF. The CDR3 nucleotides are TGCGCCAGCAGTGAGTCGACCAGGGAGGAAGGTGACACCATATATTTT.

The chain employs TRBV6-5 and TRBJ1-1; D uncertain. The V gene lost 2 bases and the J gene lost 1 base, with 5 bases spanning the gap. The CDR3 sequence is 13 residues long. Germline V lookup: CDR1 MNHEY, CDR2 SVGAGI. The chain's CDR3 is CASSYERNTEAFF. The CDR3 region has the DNA TGTGCCAGCAGTTACGAGAGGAACACTGAAGCTTTCTTT.

The genes are TRBV7-3 and TRBJ2-3; tentatively, D is TRBD2 (6 bases). Trimming pared 2 bases from V and 8 bases from J, leaving 23 bases between. The CDR3 sequence is 17 residues long. Germline CDR1 reads SGHTA; CDR2 reads FQGTGA. The CDR3 sequence: CASSLGRLGSPQGTQYF. The CDR3 region has the DNA TGTGCCAGCAGCTTAGGGAGGTTAGGGAGCCCCCAAGGTACGCAGTATTTT.

A single count supports this clone. The chain has TRBV14 and TRBJ1-2; no definite D call. The V gene's germline CDR1 is SGHDN and CDR2 FVKESK. The CDR3 covers 14 residues. V was pared by 0 bases and J by 4 bases, with 9 bases between. CDR3 bases: TGTGCCAGCAGCCAAGAAAGAGGGATCTATGGCTACACCTTC. Translating gives CASSQERGIYGYTF.

The CDR3 loop is CASRQTGTGQHEKLFF. CDR3 bases: TGTGCCAGCAGACAAACCGGGACAGGGCAGCATGAAAAACTGTTTTTT. This chain joins TRBV5-8 and TRBJ1-4; TRBD1 matches at 9 bases. The CDR3 is 16 amino acids. V shed 5 bases, J shed 6 bases, and the junction held 11 bases outside the gene matches. Germline V CDR1 and CDR2: SGHTS, YDEGEE.

This clone was detected only a few times. The chain carries TRBV9 and TRBJ1-4, with no clear D. Germline V gene data show CDR1 as SGDLS and CDR2 as YYNGEE. This CDR3 has 16 amino acids. Trimming took off 3 bases at V and 2 bases at J, with 14 bases between the two ends. CDR3: CASSGLRGTTNEKLFF. DNA of the CDR3: TGTGCCAGCAGCGGGTTGCGGGGTACGACTAATGAAAAACTGTTTTTT. Filled out from reference TRBV9 and TRBJ1-4, the complete variable domain reads DSGVTQTPKHLITATGQRVTLRCSPRSGDLSVYWYQQSLDQGLQFLIQYYNGEERAKGNILERFSAQQFPDLHSELNLSSLELGDSALYFCASSGLRGTTNEKLFFGSGTQLSVL.

The table lists this clone with a few counts. The rearrangement links TRBV11-1 to TRBJ1-4; D is undetermined. Germline V lookup: CDR1 SGHAT, CDR2 FQDESV (reference sequence). With 2 bases removed from V and 7 bases from J, the gap between germline ends came to 11 bases. The CDR3 runs 14 residues. The CDR3 DNA reads TGTGCCAGCAGCTTAACGTTACCGGGTGAAAAACTGTTTTTT. This translates into CASSLTLPGEKLFF. Using reference TRBV11-1 and TRBJ1-4 for the parts outside the CDR3, the full variable domain is EAEVAQSPRYKITEKSQAVAFWCDPISGHATLYWYRQILGQGPELLVQFQDESVVDDSQLPKDRFSAERLKGVDSTLKIQPAELGDSAMYLCASSLTLPGEKLFFGSGTQLSVL.

In the case of this clone: Likely a read error: the CDR3 ends without its conserved phenylalanine or tryptophan. The rearrangement joins TRBV2 to TRBJ1-1; 8 positions match TRBD1. The J segment lost 0 bases and the V segment lost 11 bases, leaving 5 bases of the junction unmatched. The length of the CDR3 is 13 residues. Looked up from germline, CDR1 is SNHLY and CDR2 is FYNNEI. The CDR3 DNA reads TGTGCCGGAGAGACAGGGGTGAACACTGAAGCTTTCCTT. Translated, it gives CAGETGVNTEAFL.

The rearrangement links TRBV7-2 to TRBJ2-2; tentatively, D is TRBD1 (6 bases). Germline loops: CDR1 SGHTA, CDR2 FQGNSA. The CDR3 totals 16 residues. Trimming left V 5 bases short and J 2 bases short, with 15 bases between. The CDR3 loop reads CASSLPGTHNTGELFF. As DNA, the CDR3 is TGTGCCAGCAGCCTTCCCGGGACACATAACACCGGGGAGCTGTTTTTT.

The genes are TRBV5-4 and TRBJ1-4, with D perhaps TRBD1 (5 bases). This CDR3 spans 16 amino acids. The ends were cut back, 3 bases at V and 7 bases at J, with 19 bases in the middle. The V gene's germline CDR1 is SGHNT and CDR2 YYREEE (reference sequence). The CDR3 nucleotides are TGTGCCAGCAGCTACAACCCCCCCGGGGGTCGTGAAAAACTGTTTTTT. Translating gives CASSYNPPGGREKLFF.

The chain employs TRBV28 and TRBJ1-5; the D gene is possibly TRBD1 (5 bases). This CDR3 contains 15 residues. Per the germline V gene, CDR1 is MDHEN and CDR2 is SYDVKM. Trimming took off 5 bases at V and 3 bases at J, with 14 bases between the two ends. The CDR3: CASSPLDSSNQPQHF. DNA of the CDR3: TGTGCCAGCAGTCCCCTTGACAGTTCCAATCAGCCCCAGCATTTT.

This sequence joins TRBV2 and TRBJ2-6, with 8 bases matching TRBD2. The length of the CDR3 is 17 residues. Germline values: CDR1 SNHLY, CDR2 FYNNEI. The V gene end was trimmed by 3 bases and the J gene end by 1 base; junction bases not matched to a gene: 5. CDR3 region: CASSDFSGDSGANVLTF. CDR3 sequence (DNA): TGTGCCAGCAGTGATTTTAGCGGGGATTCTGGGGCCAACGTCCTGACTTTC.

This clone has just one count. The V gene is TRBV7-6, the J gene TRBJ2-3, with 12 bases identical to TRBD2. V shed 4 bases and J 4 bases; nucleotides not matched to a gene: 6. This CDR3 spans 16 amino acids. Germline lookup yields CDR1 SGHVS and CDR2 FNYEAQ. CDR3 sequence: CASSSRPSGGADTQYF. The CDR3, as DNA: TGTGCCAGCAGCTCACGGCCTAGCGGGGGGGCAGATACGCAGTATTTT.

The rearrangement links TRBV9 to TRBJ2-7, with 9 nucleotides matching TRBD1. The CDR3 extends over 15 amino acids. Unmatched junction bases numbered 9, after V lost 3 bases and J lost 5 bases. Germline CDR1 reads SGDLS; CDR2 reads YYNGEE. In DNA form, the CDR3 reads TGTGCCAGCAGCGGCACCGGGACAGGGAGGAACGAGCAGTACTTC. This translates into CASSGTGTGRNEQYF.

This clone has just a few counts. The J gene is TRBJ1-2, the V gene TRBV7-3; D remains ambiguous. V was shortened by 1 base and J by 10 bases, with 13 bases between the two germline ends. This CDR3 contains 13 residues. Per germline, CDR1 SGHTA and CDR2 FQGTGA. In nucleotides, the CDR3 is TGTGCCAGCAGCTTAAATCATGGAGGGATCTACACCTTC. Protein product: CASSLNHGGIYTF.

This clone was counted a few times. The chain links TRBV28 to TRBJ2-7; D unresolved. This CDR3 spans 13 amino acids. V was trimmed by 7 bases and J by 3 bases, leaving 13 bases between them. In germline, CDR1 is MDHEN, CDR2 SYDVKM. DNA of the CDR3: TGTGCCAGCACTCCAGGTCTTGGCTACGAGCAGTACTTC. This translates into CASTPGLGYEQYF.

The V gene is TRBV2, the J gene TRBJ2-7, with TRBD1 identical over 11 bases. The CDR3 covers 15 residues. V was clipped by 5 bases and J by 0 bases; unmatched bases: 3. Germline V gene sequence: CDR1 SNHLY, CDR2 FYNNEI. The CDR3 DNA reads TGTGCCAGCAGTTTAGGGACAGGGGGCTCCTACGAGCAGTACTTC. Its translation: CASSLGTGGSYEQYF. Looking up the rest from reference TRBV2 and TRBJ2-7 gives the full variable domain: EPEVTQTPSHQVTQMGQEVILRCVPISNHLYFYWYRQILGQKVEFLVSFYNNEISEKSEIFDDQFSVERPDGSNFTLKIRSTKLEDSAMYFCASSLGTGGSYEQYFGPGTRLTVT.

V gene TRBV4-1 combines with J gene TRBJ2-2, with 7 bases fitting TRBD1. Germline lookup yields CDR1 MGHRA and CDR2 YSYEKL. The CDR3 sequence is 15 residues long. V was pared by 0 bases and J by 4 bases, with 2 bases of the junction left unmatched. In nucleotides, the CDR3 is TGCGCCAGCAGCCAAGACAGGGGGAGCACCGGGGAGCTGTTTTTT. Amino acids: CASSQDRGSTGELFF.

V gene TRBV5-5 combines with J gene TRBJ1-2, with D perhaps TRBD1 (6 bases). CDR1 and CDR2 from the germline V gene are SGHKS and YYEKEE (reference sequence). Trimming removed 4 bases from V and 4 bases from J, with 11 bases in between. CDR3 length: 13 residues. CDR3 in amino acids: CASSPDRFYGYTF. As DNA, the CDR3 is TGTGCCAGCAGCCCAGACAGGTTCTATGGCTACACCTTC. The full variable domain, rest sourced from reference TRBV5-5 and TRBJ1-2, is DAGVTQSPTHLIKTRGQQVTLRCSPISGHKSVSWYQQVLGQGPQFIFQYYEKEERGRGNFPDRFSARQFPNYSSELNVNALLLGDSALYLCASSPDRFYGYTFGSGTRLTVV.

This sequence joins TRBV4-3 and TRBJ2-7, with D tentatively TRBD2 (7 bases). In germline, CDR1 is LGHNA, CDR2 YSLEER. CDR3 size: 15 residues. The ends were cut back, 0 bases at V and 3 bases at J, with 12 bases in the middle. CDR3 residues: CASSQERGGIYEQYF. The CDR3 bases are TGCGCCAGCAGCCAAGAGAGGGGGGGAATCTACGAGCAGTACTTC.

The J gene is TRBJ1-2, the V gene TRBV29-1; no firm D call. Trimming stripped 5 bases from V and 1 base from J, with 8 bases between. CDR1 and CDR2 (germline): SQVTM, ANQGSEA. CDR3 size: 12 residues. DNA of the CDR3: TGCAGCGTTAGACGGGATAACTATGGCTACACCTTC. This translates into CSVRRDNYGYTF.

This rearrangement joins TRBV28 to TRBJ1-1; the D is unclear. The CDR3 is 12 amino acids. Germline V gene sequence: CDR1 MDHEN, CDR2 SYDVKM. Trimming cost V 4 bases and J 4 bases, with 7 bases left between them. CDR3 DNA sequence: TGTGCCAGCAGTTCGACTACCACTGAAGCTTTCTTT. Translation: CASSSTTTEAFF.

This chain connects TRBV29-1 to TRBJ1-1; D gene ambiguous. CDR3 size: 11 residues. The germline V gene encodes CDR1 SQVTM and CDR2 ANQGSEA. Here the CDR3 reads CGGLLSAEAFF. In DNA, the CDR3 is TGCGGAGGCCTCCTAAGCGCTGAAGCTTTCTTT.

This chain joins TRBV7-2 and TRBJ2-7; no clear D. The CDR3 loop spans 14 amino acids. V was cut by 5 bases and J by 3 bases, with 14 bases left in between. The V gene's germline CDR1 is SGHTA and CDR2 FQGNSA. Here the CDR3 reads CASSPARSLYEQYF. For the CDR3, the DNA is TGTGCCAGCAGCCCTGCGAGGAGCCTCTACGAGCAGTACTTC.

This chain joins TRBV10-2 and TRBJ2-7; D uncertain. V lost 4 bases to trimming and J lost 1 base, with 8 bases between them. Per the germline V gene, CDR1 is WSHSY and CDR2 is SAAADI. This CDR3 contains 13 residues. The CDR3 loop reads CASSVVSSYEQYF. CDR3 nucleotide sequence: TGCGCCAGCAGTGTGGTCAGTTCCTACGAGCAGTACTTC.

A single count supports this clone. V and J are TRBV28 and TRBJ1-1, with D tentatively TRBD1 (6 bases). CDR1 is MDHEN and CDR2 is SYDVKM in the germline V gene. CDR3 length: 14 amino acids. Trimming pared 6 bases from V and 1 base from J, leaving 12 bases between. The CDR3 DNA follows: TGTGCCAGCAGCCAGAGGGGGGGGAACACTGAAGCTTTCTTT. Protein sequence: CASSQRGGNTEAFF.

CDR3 sequence reads: CASTSRYPAGVNTEAFF. The CDR3 bases are TGCGCCAGCACCTCAAGATACCCGGCGGGGGTGAACACTGAAGCTTTCTTT. The genes are TRBV4-3 and TRBJ1-1, with D possibly being TRBD1 (5 bases). The CDR3 loop spans 17 amino acids. Germline V gives CDR1 LGHNA, CDR2 YSLEER. With 7 bases removed from V and 0 bases from J, the gap between germline ends came to 21 bases.

The chain links TRBV7-2 to TRBJ1-6; D is unresolved. CDR3 length equals 16 residues. Germline V gene data show CDR1 as SGHTA and CDR2 as FQGNSA. V was clipped by 2 bases and J by 9 bases, with 17 bases between them. CDR3 bases: TGTGCCAGCAGCTTATTACCGGGTCCCGAGGGTTCACCCCTCCACTTT. This sequence encodes CASSLLPGPEGSPLHF.

Only a few counts were recorded for this clone. This chain uses TRBV18 with TRBJ1-1, with D perhaps matching TRBD1 (5 bases). CDR1 KGHSH and CDR2 LQKENI come from the germline V gene. This CDR3 comprises 13 residues. Between the trimmed V and J ends, which lost 2 bases and 3 bases, there was a span of 7 bases. CDR3 amino acids: CASSPEGDTEAFF. The CDR3, as DNA: TGTGCCAGCTCACCAGAAGGGGACACTGAAGCTTTCTTT.

The V call is TRBV7-8, the J call TRBJ2-1; TRBD1 might be the D (6 bases). The germline gives CDR1 SGHVS, CDR2 FQNEAQ. V was pared by 5 bases and J by 0 bases, with 14 bases between. CDR3 length: 16 residues. CDR3 loop: CASSSPGTSSYNEQFF. The CDR3 coding sequence is TGTGCCAGCAGCAGCCCGGGGACAAGCTCCTACAATGAGCAGTTCTTC.